The sequence of this T cell receptor beta chain was determined in a study of regulatory T cells in long-lasting Graves disease. CDR3 length: 13 amino acids. Germline V lookup: CDR1 LGHDT, CDR2 YNNKEL (reference sequence). The V gene lost 4 bases and the J gene lost 6 bases, with 12 bases spanning the gap. Time point noted: newly diagnosed GD, antithyroid drugs for less than 3 months. Extracted RNA from PBMCs served as the source of the TCR library. This clonotype was recorded at least ten times. In building TCR beta libraries, iRepertoire HTBI primers were used together with Arm-PCR of CDR3 regions. From the multiplex PCR reads, TCRdb called clonotypes with MiXCR, one entry per CDR3 protein. The sample includes 450,000 to 650,000 distinct CDR3 sequences, 16% of them seen just once. The same specimen was also included in a second study, on T cells in Graves' hyperthyroidism and ophthalmopathy.

This material consisted of peripheral blood mononuclear cells (PBMCs), taken at new diagnosis, from a patient treated with antithyroid drugs. The chain carries TRBV3-1 and TRBJ1-1; perhaps TRBD1 as D (5 bases). The sequence was obtained from a middle-aged woman with Graves disease. The CDR3 sequence: CASSRGPGSEAFF. The CDR3 DNA follows: TGTGCCAGCAGCCGGGGACCAGGGTCTGAAGCTTTCTTT.